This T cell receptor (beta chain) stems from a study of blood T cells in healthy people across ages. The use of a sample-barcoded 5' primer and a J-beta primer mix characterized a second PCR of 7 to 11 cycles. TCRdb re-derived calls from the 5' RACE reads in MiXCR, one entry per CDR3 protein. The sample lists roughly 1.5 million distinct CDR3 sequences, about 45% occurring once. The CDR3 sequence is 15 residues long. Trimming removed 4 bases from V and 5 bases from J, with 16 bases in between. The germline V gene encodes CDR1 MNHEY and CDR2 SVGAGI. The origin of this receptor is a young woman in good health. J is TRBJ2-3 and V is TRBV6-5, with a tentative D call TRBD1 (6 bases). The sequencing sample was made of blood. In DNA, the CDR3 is TGTGCCAGCAGTTTGGCAGGGGCCGTTCAAGATACGCAGTATTTT. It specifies CASSLAGAVQDTQYF.